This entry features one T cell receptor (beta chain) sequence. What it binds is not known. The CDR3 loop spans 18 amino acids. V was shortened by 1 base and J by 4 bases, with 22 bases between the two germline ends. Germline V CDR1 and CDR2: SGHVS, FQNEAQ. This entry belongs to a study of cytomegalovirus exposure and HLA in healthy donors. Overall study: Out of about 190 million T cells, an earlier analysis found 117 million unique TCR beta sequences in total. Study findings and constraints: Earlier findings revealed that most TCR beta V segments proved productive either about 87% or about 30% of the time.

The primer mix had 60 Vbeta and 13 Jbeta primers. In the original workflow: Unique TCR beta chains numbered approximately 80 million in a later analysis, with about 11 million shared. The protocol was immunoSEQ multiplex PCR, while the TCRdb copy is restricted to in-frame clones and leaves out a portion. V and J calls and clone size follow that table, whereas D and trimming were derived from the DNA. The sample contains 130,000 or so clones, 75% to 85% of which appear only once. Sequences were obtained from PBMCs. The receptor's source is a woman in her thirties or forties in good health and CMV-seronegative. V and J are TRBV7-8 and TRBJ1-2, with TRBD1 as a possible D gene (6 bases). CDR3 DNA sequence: TGTGCCAGCAGCTTAGATACAGGGAGTGCTCTTTTCGGCTATGGCTACACCTTC. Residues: CASSLDTGSALFGYGYTF.